This entry lists 25 T cell receptor beta chains sequenced from one sample in a study of blood T cell repertoires in COVID-19. Clones were read by immunoSEQ multiplex PCR, and TCRdb kept only the in-frame ones, dropping some. The profile shows about 170,000 clones, roughly 90% of them singletons. The sample consisted of peripheral blood. Receptor source: a woman in her sixties or seventies with COVID-19, enrolled during active disease.

V usage is TRBV7-2 and J usage is TRBJ2-1, with D maybe TRBD2 (6 bases). Germline CDR1 reads SGHTA; CDR2 reads FQGNSA. The V end was cut by 0 bases, the J end by 2 bases, with 8 bases between. CDR3 length: 15 amino acids. The CDR3 nucleotides are TGTGCCAGCAGCTTAGCGGGAGGTACCTACAATGAGCAGTTCTTC. This translates into CASSLAGGTYNEQFF.

The genes are TRBV2 and TRBJ1-4; D remains unclear. The germline gives CDR1 SNHLY, CDR2 FYNNEI. The CDR3 has 15 amino acids. Trimming shortened V by 8 bases and J by 5 bases, and 18 bases separated the two germline ends. In DNA form, the CDR3 reads TGTGCCAGCTCATCTACCGGGAGGGAAAATGAAAAACTGTTTTTT. This sequence encodes CASSSTGRENEKLFF.

This clone has just one count. The chain is built from TRBV5-1 and TRBJ1-1; 7 positions match TRBD1. The germline gives CDR1 SGHRS, CDR2 YFSETQ. Trimming removed 2 bases from V and 2 bases from J; junction bases left unmatched: 3. This CDR3 has 14 amino acids. CDR3 amino acids: CASSFGTANTEAFF. The CDR3, as DNA: TGCGCCAGCAGCTTTGGGACAGCAAACACTGAAGCTTTCTTT. The full variable domain, with the rest looked up from reference TRBV5-1 and TRBJ1-1, is KAGVTQTPRYLIKTRGQQVTLSCSPISGHRSVSWYQQTPGQGLQFLFEYFSETQRNKGNFPGRFSGRQFSNSRSEMNVSTLELGDSALYLCASSFGTANTEAFFGQGTRLTVV.

This chain links TRBV30 with TRBJ1-4, with TRBD1 identical over 7 bases. Germline V CDR1 and CDR2: GTSNPN, SVGIG (reference sequence). This CDR3 is built from 14 residues. J was trimmed by 8 bases and V by 1 base; bases with no gene match: 7. CDR3 nucleotide sequence: TGTGCCTGGAGTGCAGGACAGGACGGCGAAAAACTGTTTTTT. This codes for CAWSAGQDGEKLFF.

The V call is TRBV11-3, the J call TRBJ1-4, with D perhaps matching TRBD1 (6 bases). V shed 0 bases and J shed 4 bases, with 12 bases lying between them. Germline values: CDR1 SGHNT, CDR2 YENEEA. The CDR3 contains 16 residues. The CDR3 DNA reads as TGTGCCAGCAGCTTAGAGAGTGGCAGGGGTAATGAAAAACTGTTTTTT. This translates into CASSLESGRGNEKLFF.

This clone was recorded once. V is TRBV15 and J is TRBJ2-7; 7 bases are a match to TRBD1. The V segment lost 4 bases and the J segment 5 bases; nucleotides outside the gene matches: 14. This CDR3 region has 16 residues. Per the germline V gene, CDR1 is LNHNV and CDR2 is YYDKDF (reference sequence). The CDR3 DNA reads TGTGCCACCAGCACCATTATGGAGACAGGGATCGACGAGCAGTACTTC. It codes for CATSTIMETGIDEQYF.

The V gene is TRBV10-1, the J gene TRBJ2-7; 10 nucleotides line up with TRBD1. This CDR3 has 13 residues. Per germline, CDR1 WNHNN and CDR2 SYGVQD (reference sequence). J lost 6 bases, V lost 8 bases, and 7 bases had no gene match. The CDR3 DNA is TGCGCCAGCGGGACAGGGGCTCTTAGCGAGCAGTACTTC. As protein: CASGTGALSEQYF.

This clone was seen once. This rearrangement joins TRBV15 to TRBJ1-2, with TRBD1 matching 7 bases. The germline CDR1 and CDR2 sequences are LNHNV and YYDKDF (reference sequence). V gave up 0 bases and J gave up 12 bases; unmatched junction bases: 4. This CDR3 comprises 12 residues. The CDR3 sequence is CATSREGQGDTF. In DNA, the CDR3 is TGTGCCACCAGCAGAGAAGGTCAGGGGGACACCTTC.

This chain joins TRBV3-1 (or the pseudogene TRBV3-2) and TRBJ1-2, with a weak D call TRBD1 (6 bases). The CDR3 runs to 13 residues. Germline CDR1 LGHDT, CDR2 YNNKEL (reference sequence). V lost 6 bases, J lost 7 bases, and 15 bases lay in between. The CDR3 region is CASRHVGQSGYTF. DNA for the CDR3: TGTGCCAGCAGGCACGTAGGACAGAGTGGCTACACCTTC.

This sequence joins TRBV6-4 and TRBJ2-3, with 12 bases that match TRBD1. The CDR3 runs to 15 residues. Germline V gene data show CDR1 as MRHNA and CDR2 as SNTAGT. The V and J ends lost 2 bases and 4 bases, in that order; junction bases with no gene match: 1. The CDR3 sequence is CASSDGTGGADTQYF. CDR3 coding DNA: TGTGCCAGCAGTGACGGGACAGGGGGCGCAGATACGCAGTATTTT.

The chain has TRBV10-3 and TRBJ2-1; D is undetermined. Germline CDR1 is ENHRY and CDR2 is SYGVKD. V gave up 3 bases and J gave up 0 bases, with 12 bases separating them. There are 16 residues in the CDR3. The CDR3 DNA follows: TGTGCCATCAGTGATCCGGCGGTACCCTCCTACAATGAGCAGTTCTTC. Protein product: CAISDPAVPSYNEQFF.

The V and J genes are TRBV19 and TRBJ1-2, with 7 bases that match TRBD1. Trimming removed 5 bases from V and 3 bases from J; junction bases left unmatched: 3. Looked up from germline, CDR1 is LNHDA and CDR2 is SQIVND (reference sequence). The CDR3 loop spans 13 amino acids. CDR3 amino acids: CASSHTGDYGYTF. As DNA, the CDR3 is TGTGCCAGTAGTCATACAGGGGACTATGGCTACACCTTC.

This chain links TRBV29-1 with TRBJ2-1; D gene unclear. Trimming removed 3 bases at V and 2 bases at J, with 8 bases between. Germline loops: CDR1 SQVTM, CDR2 ANQGSEA. The CDR3 runs 13 residues. CDR3 residues: CSVDNGPYNEQFF. The CDR3 bases are TGCAGCGTTGACAACGGTCCCTACAATGAGCAGTTCTTC.

This rearrangement joins TRBV5-4 to TRBJ2-3; 11 bases agree with TRBD1. The ends lost 2 bases at V and 5 bases at J; junction bases unmatched: 4. In germline, CDR1 is SGHNT, CDR2 YYREEE (reference sequence). The CDR3 has 15 amino acids. As DNA, the CDR3 is TGTGCCAGCAGCTTAGGACAGGGGGCAGGAGATACGCAGTATTTT. Protein: CASSLGQGAGDTQYF. Together with reference TRBV5-4 and TRBJ2-3, the CDR3 gives the full variable domain: ETGVTQSPTHLIKTRGQQVTLRCSSQSGHNTVSWYQQALGQGPQFIFQYYREEENGRGNFPPRFSGLQFPNYSSELNVNALELDDSALYLCASSLGQGAGDTQYFGPGTRLTVL.

The chain employs TRBV5-4 and TRBJ2-7, with D possibly TRBD2 on 6 matching bases. The CDR3 is 15 amino acids. Per germline, CDR1 SGHNT and CDR2 YYREEE (reference sequence). The V and J ends lost 1 base and 2 bases respectively, with 13 bases between them. The CDR3 protein is CASSLTASATYEQYF. The CDR3 nucleotides are TGTGCCAGCAGCTTGACTGCTAGCGCGACCTACGAGCAGTACTTC.

The CDR3 DNA reads TGTGCCAGCAGCCCCCAACCCAGGGGGACAGGGATTGGCTACGAGCAGTACTTC. It translates to CASSPQPRGTGIGYEQYF. The chain couples TRBV11-2 to TRBJ2-7; TRBD1 aligns across 9 bases. V dropped 5 bases and J dropped 3; count of bases not matched to a gene: 17. Germline loops: CDR1 SGHAT, CDR2 FQNNGV. The CDR3 spans 18 residues. The complete variable domain, with remaining parts taken from reference TRBV11-2 and TRBJ2-7, reads EAGVAQSPRYKIIEKRQSVAFWCNPISGHATLYWYQQILGQGPKLLIQFQNNGVVDDSQLPKDRFSAERLKGVDSTLKIQPAKLEDSAVYLCASSPQPRGTGIGYEQYFGPGTRLTVT.

The CDR3 sequence: CASSGLETSDSYEQYF. The CDR3 coding sequence is TGCGCCAGCAGTGGACTTGAGACTAGCGACTCCTACGAGCAGTACTTC. V is TRBV10-1 and J is TRBJ2-7; 8 nucleotides line up with TRBD2. Germline assignment: CDR1 WNHNN and CDR2 SYGVQD (reference sequence). There are 16 residues in the CDR3. The V gene end was trimmed by 4 bases and the J gene end by 0 bases; junction bases not matched to a gene: 8.

V and J are TRBV28 and TRBJ1-2, with TRBD1 matching 9 bases. Germline V lookup: CDR1 MDHEN, CDR2 SYDVKM. The J segment lost 7 bases and the V segment lost 6 bases, leaving 15 bases of the junction unmatched. The CDR3 sequence is 16 residues long. CDR3 loop: CASRLLPGQGGSGYTF. The CDR3 DNA reads as TGTGCCAGCAGATTACTTCCGGGACAGGGCGGGAGTGGCTACACCTTC.

The gene calls are TRBV9 and TRBJ2-7; D is undetermined. Trimming pared 0 bases from V and 5 bases from J, leaving 12 bases between. This CDR3 has 14 residues. Per germline, CDR1 SGDLS and CDR2 YYNGEE. CDR3: CASSVDSNYNEQYF. CDR3 nucleotide sequence: TGTGCCAGCAGCGTAGACAGTAATTACAACGAGCAGTACTTC.

The chain is built from TRBV4-3 and TRBJ1-5; 8 bases are shared with TRBD1. The germline V gene has CDR1 LGHNA and CDR2 YSLEER. The CDR3 contains 16 residues. V was pared by 0 bases and J by 4 bases, with 5 bases of the junction left unmatched. For the CDR3, the DNA is TGCGCCAGCAGCCAAGATCTGACAGGGGCTAATCAGCCCCAGCATTTT. Its translation is CASSQDLTGANQPQHF.

This chain joins TRBV7-9 and TRBJ1-1; D gene unclear. The V gene lost 1 base and the J gene lost 5 bases, with 11 bases spanning the gap. The CDR3 is 14 amino acids. Germline lookup yields CDR1 SEHNR and CDR2 FQNEAQ (reference sequence). The CDR3 DNA sequence: TGTGCCAGCAGCTTAGGGCTCTCGGGTACTGAAGCTTTCTTT. It yields the protein CASSLGLSGTEAFF. The full variable domain, in which reference TRBV7-9 and TRBJ1-1 provide the parts outside the CDR3, is DTGVSQNPRHKITKRGQNVTFRCDPISEHNRLYWYRQTLGQGPEFLTYFQNEAQLEKSRLLSDRFSAERPKGSFSTLEIQRTEQGDSAMYLCASSLGLSGTEAFFGQGTRLTVV.

The chain employs TRBV28 and TRBJ1-2; 7 bases line up with TRBD1. The CDR3 runs to 15 residues. V dropped 6 bases and J dropped 5; count of bases not matched to a gene: 12. CDR1 MDHEN and CDR2 SYDVKM come from the germline V gene. In DNA, the CDR3 is TGTGCCAGCAGCCCACGAGGGGGCGATAGGTATGGCTACACCTTC. Translated, it gives CASSPRGGDRYGYTF.

This sequence joins TRBV11-2 and TRBJ2-2, with D maybe TRBD2 (7 bases). Germline V gene sequence: CDR1 SGHAT, CDR2 FQNNGV. Trimming took 1 base from V and 10 from J, leaving 16 bases between them. CDR3 length: 15 residues. CDR3 protein: CASSLVRGGGVELFF. CDR3 nucleotides: TGTGCCAGCAGCTTAGTCCGCGGCGGGGGCGTGGAGCTGTTTTTT.

CDR3 nucleotide sequence: TGTGCCTGGAGTGTAGCGGGTCGTGAGACCCAGTACTTC. The encoded protein is CAWSVAGRETQYF. V is TRBV30 and J is TRBJ2-5; maybe TRBD2 (6 bases). There are 13 residues in the CDR3. Trimming stripped 0 bases from V and 5 bases from J, with 10 bases between. Per the germline V gene, CDR1 is GTSNPN and CDR2 is SVGIG (reference sequence).

The chain joins TRBV5-4 to TRBJ2-3, with D possibly being TRBD2 (6 bases). This CDR3 has 15 amino acids. CDR1 and CDR2 (germline): SGHNT, YYREEE (reference sequence). V dropped 7 bases and J dropped 6 bases, with 21 bases sitting between them. CDR3 in DNA: TGTGCCAGCGCCTCCGGGCTAGCGCCCGAGGATACGCAGTATTTT. Residues: CASASGLAPEDTQYF.